These T cell receptor beta chains were read from a single sample in a study of T-cell reconstitution after alpha-beta-depleted transplantation in children. TCRdb analysed the PCR reads with MiXCR anew, one entry per CDR3 protein. The sample has about 300,000 distinct CDR3 sequences, over 9.5% seen once. The starting material was PBMCs, obtained before TCRalphabeta/CD19-depleted stem cell transplant. These receptors came from a boy younger than two with acute myeloid leukemia, due to receive a stem cell transplant. The CDR3 runs from the conserved cysteine through the conserved F or W. The order of the fields is clone size, D gene, V gene, J gene, CDR3 DNA, CDR3 protein. A D gene is named only where the DNA matches it firmly. Only part of the rows carry a size: once, few, many, or a class if the clone is expanded.

clone_size: many
d_call: -
v_call: TRBV10-3
j_call: TRBJ2-7
cdr3_nt: TGTGCCATCAGTGTGCAGCAGGACGAGCAGTACTTC
cdr3_aa: CAISVQQDEQYF

clone_size: many
d_call: -
v_call: TRBV7-9
j_call: TRBJ1-1
cdr3_nt: TGTGCCAGCACCCAAAGTGTTGCCAGGAACACTGAAGCTTTCTTT
cdr3_aa: CASTQSVARNTEAFF

clone_size: -
d_call: -
v_call: TRBV7-9
j_call: TRBJ1-2
cdr3_nt: TGTGCCAGCAGCTTAAGAGACGTGAGCGATGGCTACACCTTC
cdr3_aa: CASSLRDVSDGYTF

clone_size: many
d_call: -
v_call: TRBV5-1
j_call: TRBJ1-1
cdr3_nt: TGCGCCAGCAGCTTGGGTCAGGGAGGCGGAGGTGAAGCTTTCTTT
cdr3_aa: CASSLGQGGGGEAFF

clone_size: many
d_call: -
v_call: TRBV10-3
j_call: TRBJ1-2
cdr3_nt: TGTGCCATCAGTGAAACAGTCGACTATGGCTACACCTTC
cdr3_aa: CAISETVDYGYTF

clone_size: many
d_call: TRBD1
v_call: TRBV29-1
j_call: TRBJ1-1
cdr3_nt: TGCAGCGCCTGGGACAGGTCAACTGAAGCTTTCTTT
cdr3_aa: CSAWDRSTEAFF

clone_size: many
d_call: -
v_call: TRBV15
j_call: TRBJ1-1
cdr3_nt: TGTGCCACCAGTCATTCTGGACTTACGACTGAAGCTTTCTTT
cdr3_aa: CATSHSGLTTEAFF

clone_size: few
d_call: TRBD1
v_call: TRBV6-2/TRBV6-3
j_call: TRBJ2-6
cdr3_nt: TGTGCCAGCACCGGACAGGGGCCATCTGGGGCCAACGTCCTGACTTTC
cdr3_aa: CASTGQGPSGANVLTF

clone_size: many
d_call: -
v_call: TRBV7-3
j_call: TRBJ2-1
cdr3_nt: TGTGCCAGCAGCTTAGACGCCAACAATGAGCAGTTCTTC
cdr3_aa: CASSLDANNEQFF

clone_size: many
d_call: -
v_call: TRBV6-5
j_call: TRBJ1-6
cdr3_nt: TGTGCCAGCAGTTACTCCACAGGGATTTCTTCACCCCTCCACTTT
cdr3_aa: CASSYSTGISSPLHF

clone_size: -
d_call: TRBD2
v_call: TRBV12-3/TRBV12-4
j_call: TRBJ2-3
cdr3_nt: TGTACCAGCAGCTCGGGACTAGCGGGAGTGAGGAGCACAGATACGCAGTATTTT
cdr3_aa: CTSSSGLAGVRSTDTQYF

clone_size: -
d_call: -
v_call: TRBV10-3
j_call: TRBJ2-1
cdr3_nt: TGTGCCATCAGTGAAGGGGCCTTTCAGTTCTTC
cdr3_aa: CAISEGAFQFF

clone_size: many
d_call: TRBD2
v_call: TRBV10-3
j_call: TRBJ2-3
cdr3_nt: TGTGCCATCAGCACTAGCGGGGGTACAGATACGCAGTATTTT
cdr3_aa: CAISTSGGTDTQYF

clone_size: many
d_call: -
v_call: TRBV6-5
j_call: TRBJ2-3
cdr3_nt: TGTGCCAGCCGGGGTATGGGCACAGATACGCAGTATTTT
cdr3_aa: CASRGMGTDTQYF

clone_size: many
d_call: -
v_call: TRBV12-3/TRBV12-4
j_call: TRBJ1-1
cdr3_nt: TGTGCCAGCAGTTCCGCAGACAGGAGGAACACTGAAGCTTTCTTT
cdr3_aa: CASSSADRRNTEAFF

clone_size: many
d_call: -
v_call: TRBV5-6
j_call: TRBJ2-2
cdr3_nt: TGTGCCAGCAGCTTGCTCCCGAACACCGGGGAGCTGTTTTTT
cdr3_aa: CASSLLPNTGELFF

clone_size: -
d_call: TRBD1
v_call: TRBV2
j_call: TRBJ1-1
cdr3_nt: TGTGCCAGCAGTACAGGGGGGGTGGCTTTCTTT
cdr3_aa: CASSTGGVAFF

clone_size: many
d_call: -
v_call: TRBV7-9
j_call: TRBJ2-5
cdr3_nt: TGTGCCAGCAGCTTAAGCGCAGCGTACCAAGAGACCCAGTACTTC
cdr3_aa: CASSLSAAYQETQYF

clone_size: many
d_call: -
v_call: TRBV6-1
j_call: TRBJ2-2
cdr3_nt: TGTGCCAGCATTGATGGGTTTCCCGGGGAGCTGTTTTTT
cdr3_aa: CASIDGFPGELFF

clone_size: many
d_call: -
v_call: TRBV12-3/TRBV12-4
j_call: TRBJ2-7
cdr3_nt: TGTGCCAGCAGTTTGCGAGTTGCACTACCCTCCTACGAGCAGTACTTC
cdr3_aa: CASSLRVALPSYEQYF

clone_size: many
d_call: TRBD2
v_call: TRBV5-1
j_call: TRBJ2-3
cdr3_nt: TGCGCCAGCAGCCCGCTAGCGGGAGCAGGGACAGATACGCAGTATTTT
cdr3_aa: CASSPLAGAGTDTQYF

clone_size: many
d_call: -
v_call: TRBV20-1
j_call: TRBJ2-1
cdr3_nt: TGCAGTGCTAGAGAAAGAGGGGGGTACAATTACAATGAGCAGTTCTTC
cdr3_aa: CSARERGGYNYNEQFF

clone_size: many
d_call: -
v_call: TRBV9
j_call: TRBJ2-7
cdr3_nt: TGTGCCAGCAGCGTAGGGGTATCGGCCTACGAGCAGTACTTC
cdr3_aa: CASSVGVSAYEQYF

clone_size: many
d_call: -
v_call: TRBV7-3
j_call: TRBJ2-1
cdr3_nt: TGTGCCAGCAGCGAACAGGGGGGGCGGGACTACTATGAGCAGTTCTTC
cdr3_aa: CASSEQGGRDYYEQFF

clone_size: -
d_call: -
v_call: TRBV4-3
j_call: TRBJ2-4
cdr3_nt: TGCGCCAGCAGCCAGTACCGGGACGCCAAAAACATTCAGTACTTC
cdr3_aa: CASSQYRDAKNIQYF

clone_size: -
d_call: -
v_call: TRBV12-3/TRBV12-4
j_call: TRBJ2-5
cdr3_nt: TGTGCCAGAAGTCCCGAAGGACTTCAAGAGACCCAGTACTTC
cdr3_aa: CARSPEGLQETQYF

clone_size: -
d_call: -
v_call: TRBV20-1
j_call: TRBJ2-3
cdr3_nt: TGCAGTGCTAGAGCGGTAGCGTGGGGATATACGCAGTATTTT
cdr3_aa: CSARAVAWGYTQYF

clone_size: -
d_call: TRBD1
v_call: TRBV19
j_call: TRBJ1-2
cdr3_nt: TGTGCCAGTAGTAGTACCCCTAACAGGGGGCGAAACTATGGCTACACCTTC
cdr3_aa: CASSSTPNRGRNYGYTF

clone_size: many
d_call: -
v_call: TRBV29-1
j_call: TRBJ1-2
cdr3_nt: TGCAGCGCCCGACAGACTAACTATGGCTACACCTTC
cdr3_aa: CSARQTNYGYTF